These 32 T cell receptor beta chains were sequenced from one sample in a study of beta chain features in type 1 diabetes. TCRB transcripts that were expressed got sequenced, as all of the isolated RNA had been reverse transcribed. Only in-frame clones appear in the TCRdb table, and some are missing; sequencing was by immunoSEQ multiplex PCR. The sample contains just over 150,000 clones, around 10% of which appear only once. Material: central memory CD4+ T cells from blood. These receptor sequences come from a man aged 18 to 29 in good health.

This rearrangement joins TRBV28 to TRBJ2-5, with 10 bases matching TRBD1. The CDR3 totals 16 residues. Germline V gene lookup returns CDR1 MDHEN and CDR2 SYDVKM. The V and J ends lost 3 bases and 5 bases, in that order; junction bases with no gene match: 9. This CDR3 is CASSFSSGQGVETQYF. CDR3 nucleotide sequence: TGTGCCAGCAGTTTCTCATCCGGACAGGGGGTTGAGACCCAGTACTTC.

This clone was recorded a few times. The chain employs TRBV7-2 and TRBJ1-2; no clear D. Germline V lookup: CDR1 SGHTA, CDR2 FQGNSA. The CDR3 totals 15 residues. The V end lost 1 base, the J end lost 14 bases, and 23 bases lay between the germline ends. The CDR3 nucleotides read TGTGCCAGCAGCTTAGATGTTTCCTTACGAGGGAGAATGACCTTC. Its translation: CASSLDVSLRGRMTF.

V is TRBV5-1 and J is TRBJ2-1; unclear D gene. Germline V gene lookup returns CDR1 SGHRS and CDR2 YFSETQ. V shed 4 bases and J shed 3 bases, with 2 bases lying between them. The CDR3 totals 11 residues. The CDR3 spells CASSHYNEQFF. As DNA, the CDR3 is TGCGCCAGCAGCCACTACAATGAGCAGTTCTTC.

CDR3 in DNA: TGCGCCAGCAGCCAGACGGGCTCCTACAATGAGCAGTTCTTC. The encoded protein is CASSQTGSYNEQFF. This chain uses TRBV4-3 with TRBJ2-1; D not resolved. The CDR3 is 14 residues long. V was clipped by 3 bases and J by 0 bases, with 6 bases between them. Germline V lookup: CDR1 LGHNA, CDR2 YSLEER.

The rearrangement joins TRBV7-2 to TRBJ2-7; D is uncertain. The CDR3 consists of 12 residues. Trimming removed 5 bases at V and 3 bases at J, with 8 bases between. Germline V lookup: CDR1 SGHTA, CDR2 FQGNSA. The CDR3: CASSQSFYEQYF. CDR3 DNA: TGTGCCAGCAGCCAGTCGTTCTACGAGCAGTACTTC.

J is TRBJ2-1 and V is TRBV7-2, with no clear D. V was trimmed by 0 bases and J by 0 bases, leaving 3 bases between them. The germline gives CDR1 SGHTA, CDR2 FQGNSA. CDR3 size: 14 residues. CDR3 nucleotides: TGTGCCAGCAGCTTAGCGAGCTCCTACAATGAGCAGTTCTTC. Translating gives CASSLASSYNEQFF.

This clone appeared a few times. The genes are TRBV9 and TRBJ1-1; D is unresolved. V lost 0 bases and J lost 10, with 10 bases in between. Germline CDR1 is SGDLS and CDR2 is YYNGEE. This CDR3 spans 12 amino acids. CDR3 sequence reads: CASSVVEGSAFF. The CDR3 nucleotides are TGTGCCAGCAGCGTAGTTGAGGGTTCAGCTTTCTTT.

The chain is built from TRBV18 and TRBJ1-1; 7 positions agree with TRBD1. Germline CDR1 and CDR2: KGHSH and LQKENI. V lost 6 bases and J lost 3; bases outside the gene matches: 4. There are 13 residues in the CDR3. The CDR3 here is CASSLQGDTEAFF. Here the CDR3 DNA reads TGTGCCAGCTCGCTGCAGGGGGACACTGAAGCTTTCTTT.

V and J are TRBV25-1 and TRBJ2-2, with D uncertain. This CDR3 comprises 14 residues. The germline V and J ends were trimmed by 1 base and 6 bases, with 9 bases remaining between them. The V gene's germline CDR1 is MGHDK and CDR2 SYGVNS. CDR3 nucleotide sequence: TGTGCCAGCAGTGAATCCGGCCGAGCCGGGGAGCTGTTTTTT. Protein product: CASSESGRAGELFF.

This clone was seen a handful of times. The rearrangement joins TRBV11-2 to TRBJ1-1; the match to TRBD1 covers 8 bases. CDR1 and CDR2 (germline): SGHAT, FQNNGV. J lost 12 bases, V lost 4 bases, and 10 bases had no gene match. There are 13 residues in the CDR3. CDR3 DNA: TGTGCCAGCAGCTCGACGGACAGGGCTTTGACTTTCTTT. Translation gives CASSSTDRALTFF. Filled out from reference TRBV11-2 and TRBJ1-1, the complete variable domain reads EAGVAQSPRYKIIEKRQSVAFWCNPISGHATLYWYQQILGQGPKLLIQFQNNGVVDDSQLPKDRFSAERLKGVDSTLKIQPAKLEDSAVYLCASSSTDRALTFFGQGTRLTVV.

This clone has just a few counts. The genes are TRBV28 and TRBJ2-5; TRBD1 matches at 7 bases. Germline-derived CDR1 and CDR2 are MDHEN and SYDVKM. There are 16 residues in the CDR3. The V and J ends lost 5 bases and 5 bases, in that order; junction bases with no gene match: 14. CDR3 region: CASSRNHRGDEETQYF. Written as DNA, the CDR3 is TGTGCCAGCAGTCGAAACCACAGGGGAGACGAGGAGACCCAGTACTTC.

The chain couples TRBV18 to TRBJ2-7, with D uncertain. Germline values: CDR1 KGHSH, CDR2 LQKENI. CDR3 length: 12 amino acids. V shed 4 bases and J shed 6 bases, with 10 bases lying between them. The CDR3 DNA sequence: TGTGCCAGCTCACTAATAGGTGTCGAGCAGTACTTC. Protein sequence: CASSLIGVEQYF.

This clone showed up just a few times. V gene TRBV2 combines with J gene TRBJ2-3, with D perhaps matching TRBD1 (6 bases). Between the trimmed V and J ends, which lost 5 bases and 4 bases, there was a span of 19 bases. Germline assignment: CDR1 SNHLY and CDR2 FYNNEI. CDR3 length: 16 amino acids. In nucleotides, the CDR3 is TGTGCCAGCAGTAATCCGCGTGGGGGCGGTCCAGATACGCAGTATTTT. Protein: CASSNPRGGGPDTQYF.

The chain uses TRBV5-1 and TRBJ2-7; 7 bases are shared with TRBD1. CDR1 and CDR2 (germline): SGHRS, YFSETQ. V gave up 4 bases and J gave up 0 bases; unmatched junction bases: 4. The CDR3 runs to 14 residues. Here the CDR3 reads CASSGTASSYEQYF. CDR3 sequence (DNA): TGCGCCAGCAGCGGGACAGCGTCCTCCTACGAGCAGTACTTC.

The chain is built from TRBV28 and TRBJ2-7, with 9 bases identical to TRBD1. Trimming cost V 6 bases and J 6 bases; bases outside gene matches: 9. Germline V lookup: CDR1 MDHEN, CDR2 SYDVKM. There are 14 residues in the CDR3. DNA of the CDR3: TGTGCCAGCAGAATATCGGGACAGGGCTTCGAGCAGTACTTC. The encoded protein is CASRISGQGFEQYF.

In this sample, this clone turned up a few times. The chain combines TRBV6-5 with TRBJ1-5; D remains ambiguous. V was pared by 6 bases and J by 4 bases, with 10 bases between. Germline V gene sequence: CDR1 MNHEY, CDR2 SVGAGI. This CDR3 is built from 13 residues. The CDR3 nucleotides read TGTGCCAGCAGCCGAGGCCGAAATCAGCCCCAGCATTTT. Translated, it gives CASSRGRNQPQHF.

V and J are TRBV30 and TRBJ1-6; D may be TRBD1 (5 bases). V shed 3 bases and J shed 9 bases, with 18 bases lying between them. Germline V gives CDR1 GTSNPN, CDR2 SVGIG (reference sequence). CDR3 length equals 15 residues. CDR3 nucleotide sequence: TGTGCCTGGAGCATACAGTGGGGGAGAAGTTCACCCCTCCACTTT. It translates to CAWSIQWGRSSPLHF.

The chain has TRBV7-9 and TRBJ2-3, with D uncertain. This CDR3 has 12 amino acids. V was clipped by 2 bases and J by 4 bases, with 4 bases between them. Germline V gene data show CDR1 as SEHNR and CDR2 as FQNEAQ (reference sequence). CDR3 nucleotide sequence: TGTGCCAGCAGCTTATCAGCAGATACGCAGTATTTT. Its translation: CASSLSADTQYF. Drawing the rest from reference TRBV7-9 and TRBJ2-3, the complete variable domain is DTGVSQNPRHKITKRGQNVTFRCDPISEHNRLYWYRQTLGQGPEFLTYFQNEAQLEKSRLLSDRFSAERPKGSFSTLEIQRTEQGDSAMYLCASSLSADTQYFGPGTRLTVL.

The chain couples TRBV7-2 to TRBJ2-3; D could derive from TRBD1 or TRBD2 (5 bases each). The CDR3 contains 15 residues. The V and J ends lost 2 bases and 2 bases respectively, with 11 bases between them. Germline loops: CDR1 SGHTA, CDR2 FQGNSA. The CDR3, as DNA: TGTGCCAGCAGCTTATTCGGGGCGGACACAGATACGCAGTATTTT. It codes for CASSLFGADTDTQYF.

In its sample, this clone was seen a few times. V is TRBV10-3 and J is TRBJ1-5; possibly TRBD1 for D (6 bases). The CDR3 length is 13 residues. The germline V and J ends were trimmed by 6 bases and 1 base, with 7 bases remaining between them. Germline V gives CDR1 ENHRY, CDR2 SYGVKD. CDR3 nucleotides: TGTGCCATCAGCGGACAGAGCAATCAGCCCCAGCATTTT. Amino acid sequence: CAISGQSNQPQHF.

The gene calls are TRBV6-1 and TRBJ2-5, with D possibly matching TRBD2 (6 bases). Deletions cut 0 bases from V and 14 bases from J, with 10 bases between. The CDR3 covers 11 residues. Germline V lookup: CDR1 MNHNS, CDR2 SASEGT. The CDR3 loop is CASSEALASYF. CDR3 coding DNA: TGTGCCAGCAGTGAAGCCCTAGCGTCATACTTC.

This chain connects TRBV29-1 to TRBJ2-5, with D possibly being TRBD1 (7 bases). The CDR3 runs 13 residues. In germline, CDR1 is SQVTM, CDR2 ANQGSEA. V gave up 7 bases and J gave up 5 bases, with 17 bases separating them. The CDR3 sequence is CSAVTGRSETQYF. CDR3 sequence (DNA): TGCAGCGCGGTGACAGGGAGGTCGGAGACCCAGTACTTC.

This chain connects TRBV28 to TRBJ2-3, with TRBD2 as a possible D gene (5 bases). Germline V gives CDR1 MDHEN, CDR2 SYDVKM. This CDR3 region has 14 residues. V shed 7 bases and J shed 2 bases, with 13 bases lying between them. CDR3 sequence (DNA): TGTGCCAGCACTCAGTGGGAGAACACAGATACGCAGTATTTT. It yields the protein CASTQWENTDTQYF.

The CDR3 is CASSPPWGRGTQYF. Written as DNA, the CDR3 is TGTGCCAGCAGTCCGCCTTGGGGTAGGGGGACCCAGTACTTC. The chain couples TRBV2 to TRBJ2-5, with a possible D match to TRBD1 (5 bases). The CDR3 runs to 14 residues. CDR1 SNHLY and CDR2 FYNNEI come from the germline V gene. Trimming took off 5 bases at V and 7 bases at J, with 17 bases between the two ends.

This clone was detected only a few times. The rearrangement joins TRBV7-9 to TRBJ2-7; 7 bases are shared with TRBD2. CDR1 SEHNR and CDR2 FQNEAQ come from the germline V gene (reference sequence). There are 15 residues in the CDR3. V lost 1 base and J lost 2; bases outside the gene matches: 5. Written as DNA, the CDR3 is TGTGCCAGCAGCTTAGGAAGCGGGAAAGCCTACGAGCAGTACTTC. Translated: CASSLGSGKAYEQYF.

The chain is built from TRBV29-1 and TRBJ2-2; D not resolved. Looked up from germline, CDR1 is SQVTM and CDR2 is ANQGSEA. This CDR3 is 13 amino acids long. Trimming took off 5 bases at V and 2 bases at J, with 9 bases between the two ends. The DNA of the CDR3 is TGCAGCGTTCGGGTCCTCAACACCGGGGAGCTGTTTTTT. Translated: CSVRVLNTGELFF.

The rearrangement links TRBV2 to TRBJ1-4; tentatively, D is TRBD1 (5 bases). CDR1 SNHLY and CDR2 FYNNEI come from the germline V gene. V shed 2 bases and J shed 0 bases, with 10 bases lying between them. This CDR3 region has 16 residues. The CDR3 nucleotides are TGTGCCAGCAGTGAAAGACAGCCCACAACTAATGAAAAACTGTTTTTT. This codes for CASSERQPTTNEKLFF.

This clone was picked up a small number of times. The V and J genes are TRBV9 and TRBJ1-5, with unresolved D. CDR3 size: 14 residues. Germline-derived CDR1 and CDR2 are SGDLS and YYNGEE. The V end was cut by 3 bases, the J end by 6 bases, with 13 bases between. The CDR3 region is CASSGGGGGQPQHF. In nucleotides, the CDR3 is TGTGCCAGCAGCGGTGGCGGCGGAGGTCAGCCCCAGCATTTT.

This clone was observed a few times. The V and J genes are TRBV7-9 and TRBJ2-5, with D possibly being TRBD2 (6 bases). V lost 3 bases to trimming and J lost 5 bases, with 13 bases between them. Germline V gives CDR1 SEHNR, CDR2 FQNEAQ (reference sequence). The CDR3 sequence is 14 residues long. CDR3 in amino acids: CASSFFRGTETQYF. CDR3 nucleotides: TGTGCCAGCAGCTTTTTTCGGGGGACCGAGACCCAGTACTTC. Based on the CDR3 plus reference TRBV7-9 and TRBJ2-5, the full variable domain is DTGVSQNPRHKITKRGQNVTFRCDPISEHNRLYWYRQTLGQGPEFLTYFQNEAQLEKSRLLSDRFSAERPKGSFSTLEIQRTEQGDSAMYLCASSFFRGTETQYFGPGTRLLVL.

At least ten counts were recorded for this clone. The rearrangement joins TRBV27 to TRBJ2-7, with D unresolved. Trimming took 4 bases from V and 6 from J, leaving 16 bases between them. Germline CDR1 and CDR2: MNHEY and SMNVEV (reference sequence). The CDR3 length is 14 residues. The DNA for the CDR3 is TGTGCCAGCAGTTCCTTGGGAAGGGAAGGCGAGCAGTACTTC. Amino acids: CASSSLGREGEQYF.

This clone has more than one count but fewer than ten. Other DNA sequences within the sample encode an identical CDR3. V and J are TRBV29-1 and TRBJ2-7, with 7 positions matching TRBD2. The germline CDR1 and CDR2 sequences are SQVTM and ANQGSEA. The CDR3 runs 12 residues. V was clipped by 6 bases and J by 2 bases; unmatched bases: 4. CDR3 bases: TGCAGCGTGGGGAGCGGGGCCTACGAGCAGTACTTC. It specifies CSVGSGAYEQYF.

The chain recombines TRBV30 with TRBJ1-1, with D hard to call. The germline V gene encodes CDR1 GTSNPN and CDR2 SVGIG (reference sequence). This CDR3 is built from 9 residues. V gave up 5 bases and J gave up 8 bases, with 6 bases separating them. Written as DNA, the CDR3 is TGTGCCTGGGGGGTAGAAGCTTTCTTT. Translating gives CAWGVEAFF. The full variable domain, with the rest looked up from reference TRBV30 and TRBJ1-1, is SQTIHQWPATLVQPVGSPLSLECTVEGTSNPNLYWYRQAAGRGLQLLFYSVGIGQISSEVPQNLSASRPQDRQFILSSKKLLLSDSGFYLCAWGVEAFFGQGTRLTVV.